This T cell receptor (beta chain) was identified in a study of siplizumab effects on memory and regulatory T cells. Study findings and constraints: No assignable naive or memory phenotype existed for roughly 80-97% of proliferating CD4+ or CD8+ clones. Suppressive activity of Tregs proliferating in siplizumab cultures remained unconfirmed. Alloreactive sequences from unstimulated CD4+ memory cells fell significantly with siplizumab.

Assays covered some 94,000 TCR templates per sample. TCRdb keeps only in-frame clones here, not all; method: immunoSEQ multiplex PCR. This sample has around 100,000 clones; 75% to 95% occur once, and the top ten carry roughly 2.7%. The germline V gene encodes CDR1 SGHAT and CDR2 FQNNGV. The CDR3 runs 17 residues. The ends lost 5 bases at V and 1 base at J; junction bases unmatched: 6. For this clone: Its antigen is not known.

Sequences were obtained from CD4+ T cells sorted from blood. The receptor comes from a human donor in good health. Some clones in this sample may be carry-over from other donors' samples. The J gene is TRBJ2-3, the V gene TRBV11-2, with 13 bases lining up with TRBD2. Here the CDR3 reads CASSTWTSGSGTDTQYF. In DNA form, the CDR3 reads TGTGCCAGCAGCACTTGGACTAGCGGGAGTGGCACAGATACGCAGTATTTT.